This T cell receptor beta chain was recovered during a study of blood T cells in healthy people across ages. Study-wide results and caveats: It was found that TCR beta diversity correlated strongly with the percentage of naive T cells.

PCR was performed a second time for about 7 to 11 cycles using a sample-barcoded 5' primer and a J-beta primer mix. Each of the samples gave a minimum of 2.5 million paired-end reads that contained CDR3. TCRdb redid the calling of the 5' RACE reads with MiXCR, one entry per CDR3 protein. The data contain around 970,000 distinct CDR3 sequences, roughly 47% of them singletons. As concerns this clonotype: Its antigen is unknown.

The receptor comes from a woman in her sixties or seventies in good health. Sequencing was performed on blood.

The CDR3 spells CASSLREGGIQETQYF. The CDR3 bases are TGTGCCAGCAGCCTTCGGGAAGGAGGGATACAAGAGACCCAGTACTTC. The rearrangement joins TRBV7-6 to TRBJ2-5; tentative D call: TRBD2 (6 bases). The CDR3 covers 16 residues. CDR1 SGHVS and CDR2 FNYEAQ come from the germline V gene. Between the trimmed V and J ends, which lost 5 bases and 2 bases, there was a span of 18 bases.